The rows below give T cell receptor beta chains drawn from one sample of a study of shared clonotypes between healthy human individuals. Data came from immunoSEQ multiplex PCR; TCRdb stores just in-frame clones and leaves some out. The top ten clones hold about 0.13% of a sample with roughly 2.5 million clones, around nine tenths of them seen once. The sample comprised naive CD4+ T cells sorted from blood. The receptors come from a man between 18 and 35 years old in good health. Each CDR3 is given with its conserved first and last residue. The D gene is left open where the match is weak. Part of the rows lack a size; the others show once, few, many or a class for expanded clones.

>NA|TRBV6-6|13|TRBJ1-1|NA
CASSYPPGSEAFF
TGTGCCAGCAGTTACCCGCCGGGGTCCGAAGCTTTCTTT
>NA|TRBV6-1|14|TRBJ1-5|NA
CASSEAQNNQPQHF
TGTGCCAGCAGTGAAGCACAGAACAATCAGCCCCAGCATTTT
>NA|TRBV29-1|14|TRBJ1-1|few
CSAPEGSKNTEAFF
TGCAGCGCCCCGGAGGGATCCAAGAACACTGAAGCTTTCTTT
>TRBD1|TRBV28|14|TRBJ1-4|NA
CASTSTGENEKLFF
TGTGCCAGCACCTCGACAGGGGAAAATGAAAAACTGTTTTTT
>TRBD2|TRBV15|14|TRBJ2-3|NA
CATSIREDTDTQYF
TGTGCCACCAGCATCCGGGAGGACACAGATACGCAGTATTTT
>NA|TRBV7-6|16|TRBJ2-4|NA
CASSLTGGGPKNIQYF
TGTGCCAGCAGCTTAACGGGCGGGGGCCCAAAAAACATTCAGTACTTC
>NA|TRBV6-5|14|TRBJ1-1|NA
CASSYQGWNTEAFF
TGTGCCAGCAGTTACCAGGGTTGGAACACTGAAGCTTTCTTT
>NA|TRBV5-1|15|TRBJ1-1|NA
CASSFLGHSNTEAFF
TGCGCCAGCAGCTTCCTCGGGCACTCGAACACTGAAGCTTTCTTT
>NA|TRBV27|13|TRBJ1-4|NA
CASRGAPNEKLFF
TGTGCCAGCAGAGGGGCGCCGAATGAAAAACTGTTTTTT
>TRBD1|TRBV7-7|16|TRBJ2-5|NA
CASSLGQGRGEETQYF
TGTGCTAGCAGCTTAGGACAGGGAAGAGGAGAAGAGACCCAGTACTTC
>NA|TRBV6-5|15|TRBJ2-7|NA
CASSYRSAGGYEQYF
TGTGCCAGCAGTTACCGATCGGCAGGGGGGTACGAGCAGTACTTC
>NA|TRBV19|15|TRBJ2-7|NA
CASRGESGRTGEQYF
TGTGCCAGTAGGGGGGAGAGCGGACGTACAGGCGAGCAGTACTTC
>TRBD1|TRBV6-5|15|TRBJ2-2|NA
CASSYLRQGNGELFF
TGTGCCAGCAGTTACCTCCGACAGGGGAACGGGGAGCTGTTTTTT
>NA|TRBV2|17|TRBJ2-3|NA
CASRKRLVTQRGDTQYF
TGTGCCAGCAGAAAGAGACTGGTGACCCAGCGAGGAGATACGCAGTATTTT
>TRBD1|TRBV7-9|15|TRBJ2-1|NA
CASSLATGGYNEQFF
TGTGCCAGCAGCCTAGCGACAGGGGGCTACAATGAGCAGTTCTTC
>NA|TRBV29-1|13|TRBJ2-7|NA
CSPATGPFDEQYF
TGCAGCCCTGCGACAGGCCCTTTCGACGAGCAGTACTTC